This T cell receptor beta chain was sequenced for a study of regulatory T cells in long-lasting Graves disease. Whole-study results and caveats: Persistent cases of Graves' showed reduced TCR diversity relative to newly diagnosed patients.

The time point here: newly diagnosed GD, antithyroid drugs for less than 3 months. PBMC RNA was the source of the TCR library. An endocrinology department in Xi'an, China, supplied the patients. Losses at the gene ends were 5 bases for V and 6 bases for J; bases not matched to a gene: 7. The length of the CDR3 is 13 residues. CDR1 and CDR2 (germline): DFQATT, SNEGSKA (reference sequence). According to the study, TCR beta libraries were built with iRepertoire HTBI primers and CDR3-region Arm-PCR. Original data processing: Identification across samples found approximately 60 TRBV and 12 to 15 TRBJ segments. One entry per CDR3 protein, called by TCRdb with MiXCR from the multiplex PCR reads. TCRdb's processing, not the authors', yielded these V and J calls. There are approximately 390,000 distinct CDR3 sequences in the sample; 15% to 20% occur only once, and around 21% lies in the top ten. A note on this clonotype: Its antigen is not known.

These data were also filed under a second study, of T cells in Graves' hyperthyroidism and ophthalmopathy. According to that study: Most thyroid clonotypes with frequency above 0.001 were detected in blood.

The clonotype originates from a woman in her late teens or twenties with Graves disease. V usage is TRBV20-1 and J usage is TRBJ1-2, with TRBD1 identical over 9 bases. The input for sequencing was peripheral blood mononuclear cells (PBMCs), taken at new diagnosis, from a patient treated with antithyroid drugs. The CDR3 DNA reads as TGCAGTGCTGCTAACAGGGGGCGCGATGGCTACACCTTC. Translating gives CSAANRGRDGYTF.